The clone carrying this TCR beta chain was counted between two and nine times. The antigen is unknown. Individual cDNA molecules received unique molecular identifiers. MiXCR was run by TCRdb on the 5' RACE reads, yielding one entry per CDR3 protein. The sample lists some 87,000 distinct CDR3 sequences; about 13% were seen once. The data originate from a study of early T cells in non-severe SARS-CoV-2 infection. At the level of the study: Investigators sequenced bulk RNA drawn from unsorted whole blood, and chains remained unpaired. The study, taken as a whole, reports: Database matching using VDJdb favored anti-spike CD8 responses, with private and CD4 specificities left missing.

This TCR was recovered from an adult who was a healthcare worker with PCR-confirmed SARS-CoV-2 infection or an uninfected control (not recorded which). The sequenced material came from whole blood.

CDR3 protein: CSARNTIAGANVLTF. The CDR3 DNA follows: TGCAGTGCTAGAAACACAATCGCTGGGGCCAACGTCCTGACTTTC. This chain joins TRBV20-1 and TRBJ2-6; D ambiguous. The V gene lost 2 bases and the J gene lost 2 bases, with 10 bases spanning the gap. Per the germline V gene, CDR1 is DFQATT and CDR2 is SNEGSKA (reference sequence). There are 15 residues in the CDR3.